The 11 T cell receptor beta chains presented below share a single source sample, sequenced in a study of cytomegalovirus exposure and HLA in healthy donors. Assay: immunoSEQ multiplex PCR; the TCRdb copy retains only in-frame clones and omits some. The table has roughly 100,000 clones, about 87% seen once; the top ten hold 1.8%. The sequenced sample consisted of PBMCs. The receptor set was obtained from a woman aged 18 to 35 in good health and CMV-seropositive.

This clone was seen once. The genes are TRBV4-3 and TRBJ1-4, with D perhaps TRBD1 (6 bases). The germline V and J ends were trimmed by 0 bases and 10 bases, with 21 bases remaining between them. The germline CDR1 and CDR2 sequences are LGHNA and YSLEER. This CDR3 region has 17 residues. This CDR3 is CASSQDFPGQYPGKLFF. CDR3 sequence (DNA): TGCGCCAGCAGCCAAGATTTTCCAGGACAGTACCCTGGAAAACTGTTTTTT.

The chain couples TRBV4-2 to TRBJ2-7; TRBD1 aligns across 7 bases. V lost 4 bases, J lost 3 bases, and 9 bases stayed unmatched. This CDR3 comprises 15 residues. Germline V gives CDR1 LGHNA, CDR2 YNFKEQ. CDR3 sequence: CASSPLLGTDYEQYF. DNA of the CDR3: TGTGCCAGCAGCCCATTGTTAGGGACAGACTACGAGCAGTACTTC.

The gene calls are TRBV6-6 and TRBJ1-4, with TRBD1 as a possible D gene (6 bases). The CDR3 extends over 15 amino acids. Trimming pared 6 bases from V and 6 bases from J, leaving 17 bases between. Per the germline V gene, CDR1 is MNHNY and CDR2 is SVGAGI (reference sequence). This CDR3 is CASSLPRGRYEKLFF. Here the CDR3 DNA reads TGTGCCAGCAGCCTCCCCAGGGGAAGATATGAAAAACTGTTTTTT.

This sequence joins TRBV14 and TRBJ2-2; D is unresolved. The length of the CDR3 is 14 residues. Germline loops: CDR1 SGHDN, CDR2 FVKESK. V shed 1 base and J shed 3 bases, with 6 bases lying between them. The CDR3 region is CASSQGLHTGELFF. CDR3 sequence (DNA): TGTGCCAGCAGCCAAGGACTTCACACCGGGGAGCTGTTTTTT.

The chain combines TRBV2 with TRBJ1-1; TRBD1 is a possible D gene (5 bases). Germline V gene data show CDR1 as SNHLY and CDR2 as FYNNEI. This CDR3 contains 12 residues. Deletions cut 7 bases from V and 5 bases from J, with 11 bases between. The CDR3 region has the DNA TGTGCCAGCATGGGGGGATATACTGAAGCTTTCTTT. Amino acids: CASMGGYTEAFF.

This clone came up a few times. V and J are TRBV19 and TRBJ2-7, with TRBD1 matching 8 bases. The CDR3 has 13 residues. The V segment lost 5 bases and the J segment 7 bases; nucleotides outside the gene matches: 7. Germline assignment: CDR1 LNHDA and CDR2 SQIVND (reference sequence). CDR3 in DNA: TGTGCCAGTAGTCTGAGACAGGGGAGGGAGCAGTACGTC. Amino acid sequence: CASSLRQGREQYV.

The rearrangement joins TRBV9 to TRBJ2-1; D perhaps matches TRBD2 (5 bases). The germline CDR1 and CDR2 sequences are SGDLS and YYNGEE. This CDR3 is 16 amino acids long. V was shortened by 2 bases and J by 5 bases, with 17 bases between the two germline ends. The CDR3 reads CASSVLGLAGDNEQFF. As DNA, the CDR3 is TGTGCCAGCAGCGTCCTTGGGCTAGCCGGAGACAATGAGCAGTTCTTC.

The rearrangement joins TRBV29-1 to TRBJ2-3; TRBD1 aligns across 9 bases. CDR1 and CDR2 from the germline V gene are SQVTM and ANQGSEA. This CDR3 comprises 14 residues. Trimming cost V 4 bases and J 2 bases; bases outside gene matches: 4. This chain's CDR3 is CSVGDRVPTDTQYF. The CDR3 DNA is TGCAGCGTTGGGGACAGGGTCCCCACAGATACGCAGTATTTT.

This CDR3 reads CAISELDRTKAQYF. The CDR3 DNA reads TGTGCCATCAGTGAACTTGACAGGACCAAGGCCCAGTACTTC. The chain links TRBV10-3 to TRBJ2-5; tentatively, D is TRBD1 (6 bases). The V gene's germline CDR1 is ENHRY and CDR2 SYGVKD. Deletions cut 3 bases from V and 9 bases from J, with 17 bases between. The CDR3 is made up of 14 amino acids.

As concerns this clone: One end of the junction varies from germline; a read error may be responsible. The chain employs TRBV18 and TRBJ2-1, with 9 nucleotides matching TRBD2. The CDR3 is 16 residues long. CDR1 is KGHSH and CDR2 is LQKENI in the germline V gene. CDR3 residues: CASSPSSGGPYKEQFF. For the CDR3, the DNA is TGTGCCAGCTCCCCCAGTAGCGGGGGCCCATACAAGGAGCAGTTCTTC.

The chain links TRBV6-5 to TRBJ1-2; D possibly corresponds to TRBD1 (6 bases). The CDR3 runs 14 residues. V lost 0 bases to trimming and J lost 5 bases, with 10 bases between them. CDR1 and CDR2 (germline): MNHEY, SVGAGI. The CDR3 protein is CASSYSKQGYGYTF. The DNA of the CDR3 is TGTGCCAGCAGTTACTCAAAGCAGGGGTATGGCTACACCTTC.